The rows below give T cell receptor beta chains drawn from one sample of a study of blood T cell repertoires in COVID-19. Clones were sequenced by immunoSEQ multiplex PCR, and TCRdb holds only the in-frame ones, with some missing. The table includes some 300,000 clones, about 85% detected once. Sequenced: peripheral blood. Source of these receptors: a man aged 18 to 29 with active or convalescent COVID-19. Both conserved end residues are part of each CDR3. Each record gives: CDR3 DNA, CDR3 protein, clone size, D gene, V gene, J gene. A D gene is named only where the DNA matches it firmly. The size field is filled for only some rows; it gives once, few, many or a size class.

TGTGCCAGCAGCAAAAGACTAGCGGGAGGTGGAGCAGATACGCAGTATTTT	CASSKRLAGGGADTQYF	-	TRBD2	TRBV13	TRBJ2-3
TGTGCCAGCAGTTCCGGGACAGGGGACCGCGAGCAGTACTTC	CASSSGTGDREQYF	-	TRBD1	TRBV6-5	TRBJ2-7
TGTGCCAGCAGTCCAGCCCGGGTGGGTAGGGGGGAGCTGTTTTTT	CASSPARVGRGELFF	-	-	TRBV27	TRBJ2-2
TGTGCCAGCAGTCCAGGGGGACTAGCGGGATACTCCTACAATGAGCAGTTCTTC	CASSPGGLAGYSYNEQFF	-	TRBD2	TRBV7-9	TRBJ2-1
TGCGCCAGCAGCGCCCGGGACAGGGGCACAGATACGCAGTATTTT	CASSARDRGTDTQYF	-	TRBD1	TRBV4-3	TRBJ2-3
TGTGCCAGCAGTTGGGCAGAAGGTAGCGACGAGCAGTACTTC	CASSWAEGSDEQYF	-	-	TRBV6-2/TRBV6-3	TRBJ2-7
TGCGCCAGCAGCCAGCCCCTCCGGGGACAGGGACCACGCTCAGAGACCCAGTACTTC	CASSQPLRGQGPRSETQYF	-	TRBD1	TRBV4-1	TRBJ2-5
TGTGCTAGTGGGCTGAGTGGGGGCGTTCCTTCACCCCTCCACTTT	CASGLSGGVPSPLHF	-	-	TRBV12-5	TRBJ1-6
TGTGCCAGCAGACAGGTTCAGCTGTTTTTT	CASRQVQLFF	-	-	TRBV21-1	TRBJ1-4
TGTGCCGGACGGGACAAAGCTAACTATGGCTACACCTTC	CAGRDKANYGYTF	-	-	TRBV19	TRBJ1-2
TGTGCCAGCAGCCTAGGGACTAGCGGGTACAATGAGCAGTTCTTC	CASSLGTSGYNEQFF	-	TRBD2	TRBV6-5	TRBJ2-1
TGTGCCAGCAGTCCCCCGCGGACAGGGGGCACTGAAGCTTTCTTT	CASSPPRTGGTEAFF	once	TRBD1	TRBV28	TRBJ1-1
TGTGCCAGCAGCCAAAACTCGGGCAGGGACGAGCAGTACTTC	CASSQNSGRDEQYF	-	-	TRBV3-1/TRBV3-2	TRBJ2-7
TGTGCCAGCAGTTTATTATGGGTGGGCCGGGACAGGGCATCCGAGCAGTACTTC	CASSLLWVGRDRASEQYF	-	TRBD1	TRBV27	TRBJ2-7
TGTGCCACCAAAACCGGGACAGGCTACAATGAGCAGTTCTTC	CATKTGTGYNEQFF	-	TRBD1	TRBV28	TRBJ2-1
TGCAGCGTCAGACGGGACAGAAACACAGATACGCAGTATTTT	CSVRRDRNTDTQYF	-	TRBD1	TRBV29-1	TRBJ2-3
TGTGCCAGCAGCTTAACCCGGGATCAGCCCCAGCATTTT	CASSLTRDQPQHF	once	-	TRBV7-2	TRBJ1-5
TGCGCCAGCAGCTTGGGGCTAGCGGGAGGGCCAGGAGATACGCAGTATTTT	CASSLGLAGGPGDTQYF	-	TRBD2	TRBV5-1	TRBJ2-3
TGTGCCAGCCGTCTGGGGGGGCTAAGGTACGAGCAGTACTTC	CASRLGGLRYEQYF	-	-	TRBV28	TRBJ2-7
TGCGCCAGCAGCCCCGGGGAGACCCAGTACTTC	CASSPGETQYF	-	-	TRBV5-1	TRBJ2-5
TGTGCCAGCAGCTCAGACAGGTACATGAACACTGAAGCTTTCTTT	CASSSDRYMNTEAFF	-	-	TRBV7-9	TRBJ1-1
TGCAGCGTCCATCAAGAGACCCAGTACTTC	CSVHQETQYF	-	-	TRBV29-1	TRBJ2-5
TGTGCCAGCAGTGGTAGGGTCCGGGAGGGACGCGAAAAACTGTTTTTT	CASSGRVREGREKLFF	-	-	TRBV2	TRBJ1-4
TGTGCCAGCAGCATATTAACAGGGGGTAATTCACCCCTCCACTTT	CASSILTGGNSPLHF	few	TRBD1	TRBV5-6	TRBJ1-6
TGTGCCAGCAGAGGGGACACCAGCTCTGGAAACACCATATATTTT	CASRGDTSSGNTIYF	once	-	TRBV6-5	TRBJ1-3
TGCGCCAGCAGCCTCGACAGGTCGGCTGAAGCTTTCTTT	CASSLDRSAEAFF	-	-	TRBV4-3	TRBJ1-1
TGTGCCAGCAGCCCCTGGACAGGGGGCTTCAGTAATGAAAAACTGTTTTTT	CASSPWTGGFSNEKLFF	-	TRBD1	TRBV5-6	TRBJ1-4
TGTGCCAGCAGAAATAGCGGGAGCTCCTACGAGCAGTACTTC	CASRNSGSSYEQYF	-	TRBD2	TRBV28	TRBJ2-7
TGTGCCAGCAGCTGGCCGCGGGAGGGCTACAATGAGCAGTTCTTC	CASSWPREGYNEQFF	few	TRBD2	TRBV5-4	TRBJ2-1
TGTGCCAGCAGTGATAGTCCCACCCTCTCGTATAGCAATCAGCCCCAGCATTTT	CASSDSPTLSYSNQPQHF	-	-	TRBV6-1	TRBJ1-5
TGTGCCAGCAGCACGAGACAGGGGGCCTACGAGCAGTACTTC	CASSTRQGAYEQYF	once	TRBD1	TRBV11-3	TRBJ2-7
TGTGCCAGCAGTTATGGGGGCGACTATGGCTACACCTTC	CASSYGGDYGYTF	-	-	TRBV27	TRBJ1-2
TGTGCCAGCAGCGAAAAGAGGGACAGGACCACCGGGGAGCTGTTTTTT	CASSEKRDRTTGELFF	-	TRBD1	TRBV9	TRBJ2-2
TGTGCTAGTACCCCGGCGGGGGGGGGCCTCCAAGAGACCCAGTACTTC	CASTPAGGGLQETQYF	-	TRBD2	TRBV12-5	TRBJ2-5
TGTGCCATCAGTGCTCGGGACACAGGGGACCACGAGCAGTACTTC	CAISARDTGDHEQYF	-	TRBD1	TRBV10-3	TRBJ2-7
TGCGCCAGCAGCCAAGATACTAGCGGTACCTACAATGAGCAGTTCTTC	CASSQDTSGTYNEQFF	-	TRBD2	TRBV4-1	TRBJ2-1
TGTGCCAGCAGTCGCCAACAAGCAACTAATGAAAAACTGTTTTTT	CASSRQQATNEKLFF	once	-	TRBV9	TRBJ1-4
TGCGCCAGCAGCCAAGATTTTCTAGCGGGGGGAATGAACACCGGGGAGCTGTTTTTT	CASSQDFLAGGMNTGELFF	-	TRBD2	TRBV4-1	TRBJ2-2
TGCGCCAGCAGCTTGGAAGTTCAGGGGCCCTCCTCTGGAAACACCATATATTTT	CASSLEVQGPSSGNTIYF	-	-	TRBV5-1	TRBJ1-3
TGTGCCAGCAGTGAAGAGGCGGGGGTTAAGACCCAGTACTTC	CASSEEAGVKTQYF	-	TRBD2	TRBV2	TRBJ2-5
TGCGCCAGCAGCCAAGATCCTTTCCTTGAAGCTTTCTTT	CASSQDPFLEAFF	once	-	TRBV4-3	TRBJ1-1